The 23 T cell receptor beta chains presented below share a single source sample, sequenced in a study of cytomegalovirus exposure and HLA in healthy donors. Primers included in the PCR were 60 Vbeta and 13 Jbeta primers. Sequencing used immunoSEQ multiplex PCR; TCRdb keeps in-frame clones, though not all of them. The table lists around 130,000 clones, 84% of them singletons. Source material: PBMCs. The origin of the receptors is a woman aged 18-29 years in good health and CMV-seropositive.

The chain joins TRBV10-2 to TRBJ1-6; D is possibly TRBD1 (6 bases). V was pared by 7 bases and J by 8 bases, with 18 bases between. The CDR3 has 15 residues. Germline CDR1 and CDR2: WSHSY and SAAADI. DNA for the CDR3: TGCGCCAGCAACCCTTCGGGGGGGGCCTATTCACCCCTCCACTTT. It codes for CASNPSGGAYSPLHF.

The gene calls are TRBV2 and TRBJ2-6, with 15 positions matching TRBD2. J was trimmed by 2 bases and V by 5 bases; bases with no gene match: 13. This CDR3 is built from 21 residues. Germline CDR1 and CDR2: SNHLY and FYNNEI. CDR3 amino acids: CASSPIRTSGGAGAGANVLTF. In DNA form, the CDR3 reads TGTGCCAGCAGTCCCATTAGGACTAGCGGGGGGGCCGGAGCTGGGGCCAACGTCCTGACTTTC.

This CDR3 is CASSAPYEGGTEAFF. CDR3 nucleotides: TGTGCCAGCAGCGCCCCCTACGAGGGAGGGACTGAAGCTTTCTTT. The rearrangement joins TRBV9 to TRBJ1-1, with D uncertain. Germline assignment: CDR1 SGDLS and CDR2 YYNGEE. Trimming left V 3 bases short and J 5 bases short, with 17 bases between. There are 15 residues in the CDR3. The variable domain in full, with the rest retrieved from reference TRBV9 and TRBJ1-1, is DSGVTQTPKHLITATGQRVTLRCSPRSGDLSVYWYQQSLDQGLQFLIQYYNGEERAKGNILERFSAQQFPDLHSELNLSSLELGDSALYFCASSAPYEGGTEAFFGQGTRLTVV.

The rearrangement links TRBV20-1 to TRBJ1-4, with D perhaps matching TRBD1 (6 bases). There are 11 residues in the CDR3. CDR1 is DFQATT and CDR2 is SNEGSKA in the germline V gene (reference sequence). Trimming pared 0 bases from V and 16 bases from J, leaving 12 bases between. This chain's CDR3 is CSAREGGKGFF. The DNA for the CDR3 is TGCAGTGCTAGAGAAGGGGGAAAGGGGTTTTTT.

The sample holds one count of this clone. V and J are TRBV11-2 and TRBJ2-5, with 8 bases that match TRBD1. In germline, CDR1 is SGHAT, CDR2 FQNNGV. V gave up 3 bases and J gave up 6 bases; unmatched junction bases: 3. CDR3 size: 13 residues. The CDR3 nucleotides are TGTGCCAGCAGCTTTGGGACAGGAAAGACCCAGTACTTC. Protein sequence: CASSFGTGKTQYF.

The CDR3 here is CASSFPPSGGGDEQFF. The CDR3 DNA sequence: TGTGCCAGCAGCTTTCCCCCTAGCGGGGGTGGGGATGAGCAGTTCTTC. The chain couples TRBV5-4 to TRBJ2-1; 10 positions match TRBD2. The CDR3 spans 16 residues. The germline V gene encodes CDR1 SGHNT and CDR2 YYREEE (reference sequence). Losses at the gene ends were 2 bases for V and 8 bases for J; bases not matched to a gene: 10.

The chain joins TRBV19 to TRBJ2-3; possible D gene TRBD2, 5 bases. The V gene's germline CDR1 is LNHDA and CDR2 SQIVND (reference sequence). V was cut by 9 bases and J by 0 bases, with 22 bases left in between. This CDR3 is 17 amino acids long. CDR3 DNA sequence: TGTGCCAGCAGCCGCCCCCGCGGGTCCCTTAGCACAGATACGCAGTATTTT. The encoded protein is CASSRPRGSLSTDTQYF.

The V gene is TRBV5-1, the J gene TRBJ1-1; 12 bases line up with TRBD1. V shed 5 bases, J shed 4 bases, and the junction held 12 bases outside the gene matches. In germline, CDR1 is SGHRS, CDR2 YFSETQ. The CDR3 runs 17 residues. CDR3 in amino acids: CASSYQGQGARGTEAFF. The CDR3 nucleotides read TGCGCCAGCAGTTACCAGGGACAGGGGGCGAGGGGCACTGAAGCTTTCTTT. Full variable domain (remainder filled in from reference TRBV5-1 and TRBJ1-1): KAGVTQTPRYLIKTRGQQVTLSCSPISGHRSVSWYQQTPGQGLQFLFEYFSETQRNKGNFPGRFSGRQFSNSRSEMNVSTLELGDSALYLCASSYQGQGARGTEAFFGQGTRLTVV.

The V and J genes are TRBV4-1 and TRBJ2-7; the match to TRBD2 covers 10 bases. The CDR3 covers 17 residues. The V gene's germline CDR1 is MGHRA and CDR2 YSYEKL. The V gene end was trimmed by 2 bases and the J gene end by 0 bases; junction bases not matched to a gene: 7. The CDR3 region is CASSQIAGGTLSYEQYF. CDR3 coding DNA: TGCGCCAGCAGCCAAATAGCGGGGGGAACACTCTCCTACGAGCAGTACTTC.

This clone was seen only a few times. The chain employs TRBV7-6 and TRBJ1-1; maybe TRBD1 (5 bases). Trimming left V 5 bases short and J 5 bases short, with 15 bases between. Per the germline V gene, CDR1 is SGHVS and CDR2 is FNYEAQ. The CDR3 totals 14 residues. CDR3 nucleotide sequence: TGTGCCAGCAGCGAAGGGGCGTCCGGGACTGAAGCTTTCTTT. It is translated as CASSEGASGTEAFF.

The chain carries TRBV29-1 and TRBJ2-1; D might be TRBD2 (6 bases). The CDR3 covers 14 residues. CDR1 is SQVTM and CDR2 is ANQGSEA in the germline V gene. V was cut by 7 bases and J by 4 bases, with 17 bases left in between. The CDR3 reads CSAAPAGLYNEQFF. CDR3 DNA: TGCAGCGCTGCGCCAGCGGGCCTGTACAATGAGCAGTTCTTC.

The rearrangement joins TRBV7-2 to TRBJ2-3; D remains unclear. The CDR3 runs 15 residues. Germline V lookup: CDR1 SGHTA, CDR2 FQGNSA. V was clipped by 2 bases and J by 2 bases, with 11 bases between them. Here the CDR3 reads CASSLSPAPTDTQYF. The DNA for the CDR3 is TGTGCCAGCAGCTTATCTCCAGCGCCCACAGATACGCAGTATTTT.

Comments on this clone: The junction does not match germline at one end; this may be a read error. The chain carries TRBV7-9 and TRBJ1-1; TRBD1 agrees at 9 bases. The germline V gene encodes CDR1 SEHNR and CDR2 FQNEAQ (reference sequence). This CDR3 is built from 14 residues. The CDR3 DNA is TGTTCCAGCAGCTTGGACAGGGGAGACACTGAAGCTTTCTTT. It specifies CSSSLDRGDTEAFF. Using reference TRBV7-9 and TRBJ1-1 for the parts outside the CDR3, the full variable domain is DTGVSQNPRHKITKRGQNVTFRCDPISEHNRLYWYRQTLGQGPEFLTYFQNEAQLEKSRLLSDRFSAERPKGSFSTLEIQRTEQGDSAMYLCSSSLDRGDTEAFFGQGTRLTVV.

The chain employs TRBV5-6 and TRBJ2-7; a possible D gene is TRBD2 (6 bases). The V end was cut by 4 bases, the J end by 2 bases, with 10 bases between. The CDR3 consists of 13 residues. CDR1 and CDR2 (germline): SGHDT, YYEEEE. CDR3 amino acids: CASSPGRTYEQYF. CDR3 nucleotides: TGTGCCAGCAGCCCAGGGAGGACCTACGAGCAGTACTTC.

The chain couples TRBV27 to TRBJ1-2; D is unresolved. CDR3 length: 13 residues. Germline CDR1 reads MNHEY; CDR2 reads SMNVEV (reference sequence). The V end lost 6 bases, the J end lost 3 bases, and 11 bases lay between the germline ends. The DNA for the CDR3 is TGTGCCAGCAGCGCCCGAGGCTACTATGGCTACACCTTC. Translation: CASSARGYYGYTF.

The rearrangement joins TRBV25-1 to TRBJ2-7; 9 bases agree with TRBD1. Germline V CDR1 and CDR2: MGHDK, SYGVNS. The ends lost 4 bases at V and 3 bases at J; junction bases unmatched: 7. This CDR3 comprises 15 residues. CDR3 nucleotides: TGTGCCAGCAGTGGACCCTCGGGACAGGGCTACGAGCAGTACTTC. Its translation is CASSGPSGQGYEQYF.

The chain combines TRBV10-3 with TRBJ1-1; TRBD1 matches at 8 bases. The CDR3 extends over 13 amino acids. Germline V gives CDR1 ENHRY, CDR2 SYGVKD. The trim removed 6 bases at V and 6 bases at J, leaving 6 bases unmatched. The CDR3 DNA reads TGTGCCATCAGCGAGACAGGGGAGTCTGAAGCTTTCTTT. This encodes CAISETGESEAFF.

The chain links TRBV6-4 to TRBJ2-3, with 8 bases lining up with TRBD2. The CDR3 consists of 16 residues. The V gene's germline CDR1 is MRHNA and CDR2 SNTAGT. With 4 bases clipped from V and 4 bases from J, the junction kept 10 bases outside the gene matches. The CDR3 loop is CASSADSGAGADTQYF. For the CDR3, the DNA is TGTGCCAGCAGTGCCGATAGCGGGGCCGGGGCAGATACGCAGTATTTT.

The chain is built from TRBV29-1 and TRBJ2-5; TRBD2 aligns across 11 bases. Germline trimming cut 8 bases from V and 5 bases from J; bases unmatched to any gene: 7. Germline lookup yields CDR1 SQVTM and CDR2 ANQGSEA. The CDR3 length is 13 residues. The CDR3 protein is CSILAGGHETQYF. In nucleotides, the CDR3 is TGCAGCATCTTAGCGGGGGGGCATGAGACCCAGTACTTC.

The chain uses TRBV5-5 and TRBJ2-1, with 8 bases matching TRBD1. The CDR3 contains 15 residues. CDR1 is SGHKS and CDR2 is YYEKEE in the germline V gene (reference sequence). V lost 2 bases to trimming and J lost 6 bases; unmatched junction nucleotides: 7. CDR3 DNA sequence: TGTGCCAGCAGCTTACCGGGACAGGACTCCAATGAGCAGTTCTTC. Residues: CASSLPGQDSNEQFF.

V usage is TRBV25-1 and J usage is TRBJ2-3, with 11 bases aligning to TRBD2. Losses at the gene ends were 7 bases for V and 8 bases for J; bases not matched to a gene: 20. Germline V gives CDR1 MGHDK, CDR2 SYGVNS. This CDR3 is 18 amino acids long. The CDR3 reads CASTYPTGSGGDSGTQYF. In nucleotides, the CDR3 is TGTGCCAGCACCTACCCAACGGGTAGCGGGGGGGATAGTGGTACGCAGTATTTT.

The chain is built from TRBV4-1 and TRBJ2-7; 8 bases are a match to TRBD2. The CDR3 covers 15 residues. Germline lookup yields CDR1 MGHRA and CDR2 YSYEKL. With V trimmed by 1 base and J by 1 base, 3 bases remained unmatched. The CDR3 DNA is TGCGCCAGCAGCCAAGTGGCTAGCGGGTCCTACGAGCAGTACTTC. Its translation is CASSQVASGSYEQYF.

The rearrangement links TRBV9 to TRBJ1-2; 10 bases are shared with TRBD1. The CDR3 runs to 16 residues. Germline CDR1 is SGDLS and CDR2 is YYNGEE. Unmatched junction bases numbered 8, after V lost 3 bases and J lost 3 bases. The CDR3 coding sequence is TGTGCCAGCAGCGCTAGTTCGACAGGGGGCCACTATGGCTACACCTTC. Translation: CASSASSTGGHYGYTF.